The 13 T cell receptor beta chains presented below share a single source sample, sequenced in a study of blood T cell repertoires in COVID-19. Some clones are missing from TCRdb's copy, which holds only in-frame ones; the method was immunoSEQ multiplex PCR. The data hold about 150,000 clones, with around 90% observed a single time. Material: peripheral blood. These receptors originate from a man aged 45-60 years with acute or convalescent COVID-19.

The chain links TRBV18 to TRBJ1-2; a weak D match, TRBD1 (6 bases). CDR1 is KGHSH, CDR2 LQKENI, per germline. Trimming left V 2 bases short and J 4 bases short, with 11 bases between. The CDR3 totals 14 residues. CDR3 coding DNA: TGTGCCAGCTCACCATCAGGGGTTGGCTATGGCTACACCTTC. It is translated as CASSPSGVGYGYTF.

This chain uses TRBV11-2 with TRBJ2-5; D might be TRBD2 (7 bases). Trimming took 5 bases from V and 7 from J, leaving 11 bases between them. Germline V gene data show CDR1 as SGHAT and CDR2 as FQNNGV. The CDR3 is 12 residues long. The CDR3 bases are TGTGCCAGCAGCGTAGGGGGGGGGACCCAGTACTTC. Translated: CASSVGGGTQYF.

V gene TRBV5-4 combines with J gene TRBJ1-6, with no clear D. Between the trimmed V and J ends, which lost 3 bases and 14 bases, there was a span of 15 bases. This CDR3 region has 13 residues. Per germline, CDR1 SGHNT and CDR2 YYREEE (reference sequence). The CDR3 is CASSSPDGGTLHF. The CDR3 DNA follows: TGTGCCAGCAGCTCCCCAGACGGAGGCACCCTCCACTTT.

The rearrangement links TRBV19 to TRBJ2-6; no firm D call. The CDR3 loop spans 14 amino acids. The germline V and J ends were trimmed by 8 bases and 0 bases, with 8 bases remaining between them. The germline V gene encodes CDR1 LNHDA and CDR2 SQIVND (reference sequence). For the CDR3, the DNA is TGTGCCAGTGAGGATGGCTCTGGGGCCAACGTCCTGACTTTC. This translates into CASEDGSGANVLTF.

The CDR3 DNA follows: TGTGCCAGCTCAACGACAGGGGACCCTAATTCCTCCTACAATGAGCAGTTCTTC. Its translation is CASSTTGDPNSSYNEQFF. This sequence joins TRBV18 and TRBJ2-1; TRBD1 matches at 8 bases. The CDR3 has 18 residues. Unmatched junction bases numbered 12, after V lost 5 bases and J lost 0 bases. Germline V gene sequence: CDR1 KGHSH, CDR2 LQKENI.

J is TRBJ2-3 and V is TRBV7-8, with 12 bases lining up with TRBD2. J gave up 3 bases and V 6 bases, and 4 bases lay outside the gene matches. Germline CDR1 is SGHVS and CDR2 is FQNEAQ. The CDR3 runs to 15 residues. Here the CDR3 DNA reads TGTGCCAGCAGTTCCGGACTAGCGGGGACAGATACGCAGTATTTT. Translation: CASSSGLAGTDTQYF.

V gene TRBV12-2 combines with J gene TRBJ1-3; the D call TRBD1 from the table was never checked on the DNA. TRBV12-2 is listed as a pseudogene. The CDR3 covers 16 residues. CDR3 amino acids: CASRLTCRVSGNTIYF. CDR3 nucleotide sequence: TGTGCAAGTCGCTTAACATGCAGGGTCTCTGGAAACACCATATATTTT.

Here the CDR3 DNA reads TGTGCCTGGAGTGTTTCCCAGGACTATGGCTACACCTTC. Residues: CAWSVSQDYGYTF. The J gene is TRBJ1-2, the V gene TRBV30; no firm D call. Germline V gene sequence: CDR1 GTSNPN, CDR2 SVGIG (reference sequence). This CDR3 is 13 amino acids long. The V and J ends lost 0 bases and 3 bases respectively, with 8 bases between them.

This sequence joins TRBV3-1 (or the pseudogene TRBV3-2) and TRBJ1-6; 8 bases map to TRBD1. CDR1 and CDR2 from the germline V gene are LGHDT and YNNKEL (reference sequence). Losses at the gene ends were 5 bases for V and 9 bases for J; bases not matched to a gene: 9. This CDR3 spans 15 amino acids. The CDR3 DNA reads TGTGCCAGCAGCACACTTGCAGGGGGCGCTTCACCCCTCCACTTT. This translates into CASSTLAGGASPLHF.

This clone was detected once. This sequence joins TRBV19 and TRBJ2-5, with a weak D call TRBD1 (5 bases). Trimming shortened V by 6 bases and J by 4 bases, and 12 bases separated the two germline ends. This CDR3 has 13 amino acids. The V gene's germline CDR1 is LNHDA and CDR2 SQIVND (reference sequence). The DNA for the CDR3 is TGTGCCAGTAGCCCGATGGGGCCAGAGACCCAGTACTTC. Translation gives CASSPMGPETQYF.

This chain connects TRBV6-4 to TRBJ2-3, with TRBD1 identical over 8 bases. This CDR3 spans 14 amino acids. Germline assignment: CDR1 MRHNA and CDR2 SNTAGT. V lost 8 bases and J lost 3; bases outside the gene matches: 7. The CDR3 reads CASSRTGLTDTQYF. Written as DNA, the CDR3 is TGTGCCAGCTCTAGGACAGGGCTGACAGATACGCAGTATTTT.

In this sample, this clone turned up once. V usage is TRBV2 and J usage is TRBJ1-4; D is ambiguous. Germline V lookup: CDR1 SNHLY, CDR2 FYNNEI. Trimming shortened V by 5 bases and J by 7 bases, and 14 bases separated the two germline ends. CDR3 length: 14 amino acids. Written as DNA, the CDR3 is TGTGCCAGCAGTACCCAGGAGGGAAGTGAAAAACTGTTTTTT. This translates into CASSTQEGSEKLFF.

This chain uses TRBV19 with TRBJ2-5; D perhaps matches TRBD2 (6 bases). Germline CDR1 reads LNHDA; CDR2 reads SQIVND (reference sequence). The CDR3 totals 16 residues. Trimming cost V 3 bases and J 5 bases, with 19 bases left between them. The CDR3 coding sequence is TGTGCCAGTAGTATGGCCCCCTACGCGGGGCGGGAGACCCAGTACTTC. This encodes CASSMAPYAGRETQYF.